The 28 T cell receptor beta chains listed next were all sequenced from one sample in a study of blood T cell repertoires in COVID-19. The protocol was immunoSEQ multiplex PCR, while the TCRdb copy is restricted to in-frame clones and leaves out a portion. The repertoire has over 95,000 clones, 85% of them found once; the top ten carry about 3.4%. The specimen was peripheral blood. These receptors all come from a man aged 35 to 55 with acute or convalescent COVID-19.

The rearrangement uses TRBV12-3 or TRBV12-4 and TRBJ2-5, with D unclear. This CDR3 is built from 12 residues. V was pared by 3 bases and J by 3 bases, with 5 bases between. The CDR3 loop reads CASSFREETQYF. CDR3 DNA sequence: TGTGCCAGCAGTTTTCGGGAAGAGACCCAGTACTTC.

This clone has just a few counts. J is TRBJ1-1 and V is TRBV12-3 or TRBV12-4, with D perhaps TRBD1 (6 bases). The CDR3 covers 11 residues. Trimming removed 8 bases from V and 11 bases from J, with 15 bases in between. The CDR3, as DNA: TGTGCCAGCGCAAAGGGGGATAGGGCTTTCTTT. Its translation is CASAKGDRAFF.

This clone came up once. This chain joins TRBV5-1 and TRBJ2-3; the D is unclear. CDR1 is SGHRS and CDR2 is YFSETQ in the germline V gene. V gave up 4 bases and J gave up 0 bases, with 15 bases separating them. The CDR3 covers 16 residues. CDR3 loop: CASSPAQLTSTDTQYF. CDR3 bases: TGCGCCAGCAGCCCCGCCCAACTAACCAGCACAGATACGCAGTATTTT. Based on the CDR3 plus reference TRBV5-1 and TRBJ2-3, the full variable domain is KAGVTQTPRYLIKTRGQQVTLSCSPISGHRSVSWYQQTPGQGLQFLFEYFSETQRNKGNFPGRFSGRQFSNSRSEMNVSTLELGDSALYLCASSPAQLTSTDTQYFGPGTRLTVL.

The chain employs TRBV7-3 and TRBJ2-1; D is unclear. Trimming removed 1 base from V and 7 bases from J, with 8 bases in between. Germline CDR1 SGHTA, CDR2 FQGTGA. The CDR3 contains 13 residues. CDR3 sequence reads: CASSLNQRNEQFF. The DNA of the CDR3 is TGTGCCAGCAGCTTAAACCAGAGGAATGAGCAGTTCTTC.

This chain connects TRBV19 to TRBJ1-1; D ambiguous. The CDR3 consists of 14 residues. Trimming left V 5 bases short and J 0 bases short, with 10 bases between. Germline V gene sequence: CDR1 LNHDA, CDR2 SQIVND (reference sequence). CDR3 DNA sequence: TGTGCCAGTAGTTCGAGTAGCATGAACACTGAAGCTTTCTTT. Translating it yields CASSSSSMNTEAFF. Together with reference TRBV19 and TRBJ1-1, the CDR3 gives the full variable domain: DGGITQSPKYLFRKEGQNVTLSCEQNLNHDAMYWYRQDPGQGLRLIYYSQIVNDFQKGDIAEGYSVSREKKESFPLTVTSAQKNPTAFYLCASSSSSMNTEAFFGQGTRLTVV.

V gene TRBV19 combines with J gene TRBJ2-1, with TRBD2 identical over 14 bases. The CDR3 is 17 amino acids. CDR1 LNHDA and CDR2 SQIVND come from the germline V gene (reference sequence). The V gene end was trimmed by 5 bases and the J gene end by 4 bases; junction bases not matched to a gene: 7. The CDR3 sequence: CASSWTSGGPGYNEQFF. Written as DNA, the CDR3 is TGTGCCAGTAGTTGGACTAGCGGGGGGCCGGGTTACAATGAGCAGTTCTTC.

This rearrangement joins TRBV7-3 to TRBJ2-3; D may be TRBD2 (5 bases). The V end lost 5 bases, the J end lost 0 bases, and 12 bases lay between the germline ends. Germline-derived CDR1 and CDR2 are SGHTA and FQGTGA. The CDR3 contains 15 residues. The CDR3: CASSPGLVSTDTQYF. The CDR3 bases are TGTGCCAGCAGCCCCGGACTCGTTAGCACAGATACGCAGTATTTT.

J is TRBJ2-3 and V is TRBV6-5; 7 nucleotides match TRBD2. Germline V gives CDR1 MNHEY, CDR2 SVGAGI. This CDR3 comprises 12 residues. The V and J ends lost 2 bases and 8 bases, in that order; junction bases with no gene match: 1. The CDR3, as DNA: TGTGCCAGCAGTTACGGCGGGGGTACGCAGTATTTT. Protein sequence: CASSYGGGTQYF.

The chain carries TRBV7-2 and TRBJ1-5; 9 bases are shared with TRBD1. V shed 6 bases, J shed 6 bases, and the junction held 6 bases outside the gene matches. CDR3 size: 14 residues. Per the germline V gene, CDR1 is SGHTA and CDR2 is FQGNSA. CDR3 sequence (DNA): TGTGCCAGCAGGCGTACAGGGGGCAGTCAGCCCCAGCATTTT. It codes for CASRRTGGSQPQHF.

The chain employs TRBV18 and TRBJ2-2, with 9 nucleotides matching TRBD1. The germline gives CDR1 KGHSH, CDR2 LQKENI. This CDR3 spans 16 amino acids. Trimming at V came to 2 bases and at J to 5 bases, leaving 6 bases not matched to a gene. CDR3 loop: CASSPKRDRATGELFF. The CDR3 DNA reads TGTGCCAGCTCACCAAAGAGGGACAGGGCGACCGGGGAGCTGTTTTTT.

This chain links TRBV5-5 with TRBJ2-7, with D hard to call. Germline assignment: CDR1 SGHKS and CDR2 YYEKEE (reference sequence). This CDR3 comprises 14 residues. V shed 5 bases and J shed 3 bases, with 15 bases lying between them. CDR3: CASSRGYADYEQYF. CDR3 in DNA: TGTGCCAGCAGTCGAGGATACGCGGACTACGAGCAGTACTTC.

This sequence joins TRBV7-9 and TRBJ2-7; D is unresolved. V shed 5 bases and J shed 0 bases, with 8 bases lying between them. Germline values: CDR1 SEHNR, CDR2 FQNEAQ (reference sequence). This CDR3 region has 13 residues. The CDR3 DNA reads TGTGCCAGCAGCCCTCCCCCCTCCTACGAGCAGTACTTC. Amino acid sequence: CASSPPPSYEQYF.

The chain employs TRBV30 and TRBJ2-3, with a possible D match to TRBD2 (5 bases). The CDR3 is made up of 14 amino acids. Germline V gene sequence: CDR1 GTSNPN, CDR2 SVGIG (reference sequence). The ends were cut back, 4 bases at V and 0 bases at J, with 11 bases in the middle. DNA of the CDR3: TGTGCCTGGAACGGGATAACTAGCACAGATACGCAGTATTTT. This translates into CAWNGITSTDTQYF.

Only one count was recorded for this clone. The V call is TRBV29-1, the J call TRBJ1-2, with no clear D. There are 13 residues in the CDR3. Trimming took off 7 bases at V and 0 bases at J, with 12 bases between the two ends. From germline, CDR1 is SQVTM and CDR2 ANQGSEA. The CDR3 DNA sequence: TGCAGCGACGGAGGACTAGCTAACTATGGCTACACCTTC. This codes for CSDGGLANYGYTF.

The rearrangement uses TRBV20-1 and TRBJ2-1; TRBD2 is a possible D gene (7 bases). This CDR3 is 11 amino acids long. Germline-derived CDR1 and CDR2 are DFQATT and SNEGSKA (reference sequence). V was clipped by 7 bases and J by 8 bases, with 12 bases between them. CDR3 bases: TGCAGTGGGGGGGGGCGGTATGAGCAGTTCTTC. This sequence encodes CSGGGRYEQFF.

The J gene is TRBJ2-7, the V gene TRBV4-1; maybe TRBD1 (7 bases). The CDR3 runs to 16 residues. Trimming removed 0 bases from V and 3 bases from J, with 15 bases in between. Germline loops: CDR1 MGHRA, CDR2 YSYEKL. CDR3 coding DNA: TGCGCCAGCAGCCAAGATGTGGGGCAGGGGGGCTACGAGCAGTACTTC. It yields the protein CASSQDVGQGGYEQYF.

This clone has only a few counts. The chain employs TRBV5-1 and TRBJ1-6; TRBD1 aligns across 8 bases. Germline CDR1 SGHRS, CDR2 YFSETQ. The CDR3 is made up of 16 amino acids. After removal of 2 bases from V and 6 bases from J, the junction contained 7 bases not matched to a gene. The CDR3 DNA follows: TGCGCCAGCAGCTTACTCGCAGGGGGCATTAATTCACCCCTCCACTTT. Its translation: CASSLLAGGINSPLHF.

This clone was seen just once. V usage is TRBV25-1 and J usage is TRBJ2-2, with 10 bases that match TRBD1. Trimming cost V 7 bases and J 6 bases; bases outside gene matches: 5. Germline V gives CDR1 MGHDK, CDR2 SYGVNS. The CDR3 is 14 amino acids. CDR3 nucleotide sequence: TGTGCCAGCAAGGACAGGGGGATCGCCGGGGAGCTGTTTTTT. It yields the protein CASKDRGIAGELFF.

This clone was observed a few times. The CDR3 loop reads CASGDRGRETEAFF. The CDR3 DNA reads as TGCGCCAGCGGGGACAGGGGGAGGGAAACTGAAGCTTTCTTT. The chain has TRBV4-1 and TRBJ1-1; 11 bases are a match to TRBD1. This CDR3 has 14 residues. CDR1 MGHRA and CDR2 YSYEKL come from the germline V gene. The V gene end was trimmed by 8 bases and the J gene end by 5 bases; junction bases not matched to a gene: 7.

The rearrangement links TRBV9 to TRBJ2-5; 9 bases are a match to TRBD2. This CDR3 contains 15 residues. Trimming at V came to 0 bases and at J to 5 bases, leaving 5 bases not matched to a gene. Germline assignment: CDR1 SGDLS and CDR2 YYNGEE. The CDR3 loop reads CASSVGGLAGETQYF. The CDR3 bases are TGTGCCAGCAGCGTAGGCGGGCTAGCGGGGGAGACCCAGTACTTC.

This clone was seen once. The rearrangement uses TRBV11-2 and TRBJ1-2; no reliable D call. Per germline, CDR1 SGHAT and CDR2 FQNNGV. The CDR3 is 14 amino acids. Trimming left V 0 bases short and J 4 bases short, with 9 bases between. CDR3 sequence: CASSLDRGSYGYTF. The CDR3 nucleotides read TGTGCCAGCAGCTTAGATCGAGGGAGCTATGGCTACACCTTC. Using reference TRBV11-2 and TRBJ1-2 for the parts outside the CDR3, the full variable domain is EAGVAQSPRYKIIEKRQSVAFWCNPISGHATLYWYQQILGQGPKLLIQFQNNGVVDDSQLPKDRFSAERLKGVDSTLKIQPAKLEDSAVYLCASSLDRGSYGYTFGSGTRLTVV.

This clone has a handful of counts. This sequence joins TRBV11-2 and TRBJ2-2; 9 bases fit TRBD2. Per germline, CDR1 SGHAT and CDR2 FQNNGV. CDR3 length: 15 residues. J lost 4 bases, V lost 5 bases, and 5 bases had no gene match. This chain's CDR3 is CASSLGLAITGELFF. The CDR3 coding sequence is TGTGCCAGCAGCCTTGGACTAGCGATCACCGGGGAGCTGTTTTTT.

This chain links TRBV4-3 with TRBJ1-3; D uncertain. With 2 bases removed from V and 3 bases from J, the gap between germline ends came to 5 bases. Germline V gene sequence: CDR1 LGHNA, CDR2 YSLEER. CDR3 size: 13 residues. The CDR3 bases are TGCGCCAGCAGCCAACTAGTTGGAAACACCATATATTTT. This sequence encodes CASSQLVGNTIYF.

This clone occurred once. V gene TRBV6-5 combines with J gene TRBJ1-1, with D tentatively TRBD1 (6 bases). The CDR3 runs 16 residues. The V and J ends lost 4 bases and 1 base respectively, with 16 bases between them. Germline lookup yields CDR1 MNHEY and CDR2 SVGAGI. This CDR3 is CASSSPLGGANTEAFF. In DNA, the CDR3 is TGTGCCAGCAGTTCTCCTTTGGGGGGGGCGAACACTGAAGCTTTCTTT.

J is TRBJ2-7 and V is TRBV27; 11 bases are a match to TRBD1. The germline CDR1 and CDR2 sequences are MNHEY and SMNVEV (reference sequence). V trimming: 0 bases; J trimming: 4 bases; junction bases outside the gene matches: 8. The CDR3 is 17 amino acids. The CDR3 loop is CASSLSGTGGLGYEQYF. DNA for the CDR3: TGTGCCAGCAGTTTATCGGGGACAGGGGGTTTAGGGTACGAGCAGTACTTC.

In the case of this clone: A junction end diverges from the germline sequence, so it may reflect a read error. Different DNA sequences within this sample yield the same CDR3. This rearrangement joins TRBV7-9 to TRBJ2-3; D perhaps matches TRBD2 (5 bases). Germline V CDR1 and CDR2: SEHNR, FQNEAQ (reference sequence). This CDR3 contains 12 residues. CDR3 in amino acids: CASSPSTDTQYF. CDR3 bases: TGTGCCAGCAGCCCTAGCACGGATACGCAGTATTTT.

The genes are TRBV21-1 and TRBJ1-3; the table calls TRBD1, which could not be checked here. TRBV21-1 is annotated as a pseudogene. The CDR3 sequence is 15 residues long. CDR3 residues: CASSKGQGAGNTIYF. The CDR3 DNA is TGTGCCAGCAGCAAGGGCCAGGGGGCTGGAAACACCATATATTTT.

The chain has TRBV19 and TRBJ1-5; tentative D call: TRBD1 (5 bases). V lost 6 bases to trimming and J lost 2 bases, with 14 bases between them. The CDR3 sequence is 15 residues long. Germline assignment: CDR1 LNHDA and CDR2 SQIVND (reference sequence). As DNA, the CDR3 is TGTGCCAGTAGCGACGGACAATCGGGCAATCAGCCCCAGCATTTT. Amino acids: CASSDGQSGNQPQHF.